Below, 2 T cell receptor beta chains from the same sample are listed, as sequenced in a study of cytomegalovirus exposure and HLA in healthy donors. In the PCR, 60 Vbeta and 13 Jbeta primers were used. TCRdb's copy holds only in-frame clones and misses some; the assay was immunoSEQ multiplex PCR. Of about 170,000 clones in the sample, about four fifths were seen once. Sequenced material: PBMCs. The source is a woman in her forties or fifties in good health and CMV-seronegative.

About this clone: Other DNA sequences within the sample encode an identical CDR3. The chain carries TRBV5-8 and TRBJ1-6, with D maybe TRBD1 (6 bases). CDR1 and CDR2 from the germline V gene are SGHTS and YDEGEE. This CDR3 comprises 15 residues. The V gene lost 5 bases and the J gene lost 13 bases, with 22 bases spanning the gap. CDR3 nucleotide sequence: TGTGCCAGCAGGCTACCCTTACAGGGTAGTTCCCCCCTCCACTTT. Amino acid sequence: CASRLPLQGSSPLHF.

In its sample, this clone was seen once. This chain joins TRBV6-1 and TRBJ1-6, with 7 bases lining up with TRBD1. Germline CDR1 and CDR2: MNHNS and SASEGT. CDR3 length: 14 residues. Trimming at V came to 6 bases and at J to 7 bases, leaving 6 bases not matched to a gene. The CDR3 loop reads CASRDRTTNSPLHF. CDR3 bases: TGTGCCAGCAGGGACAGGACGACCAATTCACCCCTCCACTTT.